This T cell receptor (beta chain) was captured by sequencing in a study of T-cell memory formation after mild COVID-19. Via MiXCR, TCRdb re-called the 5' RACE reads, giving one row per CDR3 protein. This sample yields 450,000 to 650,000 distinct CDR3 sequences, of which roughly 22% are seen a single time; around 12% belongs to the top ten. Worth noting for this clonotype: Its antigen remains unknown.

Study results and limitations: Cross-reactive memory apparently joined, as some responding clones appeared in pre-infection memory.

J gave up 3 bases and V 5 bases, and 7 bases lay outside the gene matches. The CDR3 runs to 14 residues. Input material: PBMCs or a T cell subset sorted from them (not recorded which). This sequence originates from an adult woman who had mild COVID-19 (a few samples of this study predate the infection). Cell type and time point are not known. This chain connects TRBV12-3 or TRBV12-4 to TRBJ2-7; 7 bases match TRBD1. CDR3 protein: CASSPGQTYYEQYF. The CDR3, as DNA: TGTGCCAGCAGTCCGGGACAGACATACTACGAGCAGTACTTC.